These 21 T cell receptor beta chains originate from one sample sequenced in a study of shared clonotypes between healthy human individuals. Profiled with immunoSEQ multiplex PCR; TCRdb holds only in-frame clones, not every one. The sample comprises about a million clones, less than 85% of which are singletons, and around 1.5% rests with the top ten. Sequencing used memory CD4+ T cells sorted from blood. The subset: CD45RA-negative fraction. The receptors shown here come from a young man in good health.

This clone was counted between two and nine times. This CDR3 is also generated by other DNA sequences in the sample. CDR3 nucleotide sequence: TGTGCCAGCAGCCGACAGGGGGCCACAGATACGCAGTATTTT. Amino acid sequence: CASSRQGATDTQYF. The V and J genes are TRBV9 and TRBJ2-3; 10 bases are shared with TRBD1. The trim removed 4 bases at V and 2 bases at J, leaving 1 base unmatched. The germline V gene encodes CDR1 SGDLS and CDR2 YYNGEE. The CDR3 is made up of 14 amino acids.

This rearrangement joins TRBV5-6 to TRBJ1-1; 7 nucleotides agree with TRBD1. From germline, CDR1 is SGHDT and CDR2 YYEEEE. V trimming: 3 bases; J trimming: 2 bases; junction bases outside the gene matches: 7. CDR3 size: 15 residues. CDR3 sequence: CASSYLGQKNTEAFF. The CDR3 nucleotides are TGTGCCAGCAGCTACTTGGGACAGAAAAACACTGAAGCTTTCTTT.

This chain links TRBV2 with TRBJ1-1, with D uncertain. The CDR3 covers 14 residues. Per germline, CDR1 SNHLY and CDR2 FYNNEI. Trimming took off 4 bases at V and 0 bases at J, with 9 bases between the two ends. This CDR3 is CASSGSGVNTEAFF. CDR3 coding DNA: TGTGCCAGCAGTGGATCAGGAGTGAACACTGAAGCTTTCTTT.

Comments on this clone: A much larger clone lies one base from this, so it may be a read error. The rearrangement joins TRBV2 to TRBJ1-3, with 8 bases fitting TRBD1. The CDR3 consists of 14 residues. Germline V gives CDR1 SNHLY, CDR2 FYNNEI. V was clipped by 4 bases and J by 1 base; unmatched bases: 0. In DNA form, the CDR3 reads TGTGCCAGCAGTGGGACAGGGTCTGGAAACACCATATATTTT. This encodes CASSGTGSGNTIYF.

This clone was detected only a few times. The V call is TRBV4-3, the J call TRBJ2-7; possibly TRBD2 for D (6 bases). Germline V gene lookup returns CDR1 LGHNA and CDR2 YSLEER. This CDR3 spans 15 amino acids. Trimming took off 0 bases at V and 1 base at J, with 10 bases between the two ends. The DNA of the CDR3 is TGCGCCAGCAGCCAAGATGGGGGACTTTCCTACGAGCAGTACTTC. It encodes CASSQDGGLSYEQYF.

This chain links TRBV4-1 with TRBJ2-1; 7 bases are shared with TRBD1. The CDR3 totals 17 residues. Looked up from germline, CDR1 is MGHRA and CDR2 is YSYEKL. Losses at the gene ends were 3 bases for V and 6 bases for J; bases not matched to a gene: 14. DNA of the CDR3: TGCGCCAGCAGCCACGAGATAGGGGGCTGGTACGGCAATGAGCAGTTCTTC. The encoded protein is CASSHEIGGWYGNEQFF.

V usage is TRBV6-5 and J usage is TRBJ2-3; D not certain. The CDR3 totals 13 residues. The germline V gene encodes CDR1 MNHEY and CDR2 SVGAGI. The V end was cut by 2 bases, the J end by 5 bases, with 8 bases between. The CDR3 here is CASSYLEGDTQYF. The CDR3 nucleotides read TGTGCCAGCAGTTACCTCGAAGGAGATACGCAGTATTTT.

The V gene is TRBV5-1, the J gene TRBJ2-1; TRBD1 or TRBD2 may be the D gene (5 bases each). The length of the CDR3 is 15 residues. The germline V gene encodes CDR1 SGHRS and CDR2 YFSETQ. Between the trimmed V and J ends, which lost 0 bases and 12 bases, there was a span of 19 bases. DNA of the CDR3: TGCGCCAGCAGCTTGGGTTTGAGGGACGCCAGTGCGCAGTTCTTC. Its translation is CASSLGLRDASAQFF.

V and J are TRBV5-1 and TRBJ2-2, with D possibly being TRBD1 (5 bases). V lost 1 base and J 4 bases, leaving 11 bases between the germline ends. The CDR3 has 15 amino acids. CDR1 is SGHRS and CDR2 is YFSETQ in the germline V gene. CDR3 nucleotide sequence: TGCGCCAGCAGCTTGCAGGGTGAGCCCACCGGGGAGCTGTTTTTT. Encoded protein: CASSLQGEPTGELFF.

The rearrangement uses TRBV10-3 and TRBJ2-3; D may match TRBD1 or TRBD2 (7 bases each). There are 13 residues in the CDR3. V lost 7 bases and J lost 5, with 13 bases in between. From germline, CDR1 is ENHRY and CDR2 SYGVKD. The CDR3 is CAINQGEGDTQYF. DNA for the CDR3: TGTGCCATCAATCAGGGGGAGGGAGATACGCAGTATTTT.

This clone was recorded a few times. This may come from a read error, since a much larger clone is one base off. The chain couples TRBV2 to TRBJ2-7; 7 positions agree with TRBD1. The germline V gene has CDR1 SNHLY and CDR2 FYNNEI. J gave up 3 bases and V 8 bases, and 1 base lay outside the gene matches. The CDR3 sequence is 11 residues long. As DNA, the CDR3 is TGTGCCAGCGGGACAGACTACGAGCAGTACTTC. This translates into CASGTDYEQYF. The full variable domain, rest sourced from reference TRBV2 and TRBJ2-7, is EPEVTQTPSHQVTQMGQEVILRCVPISNHLYFYWYRQILGQKVEFLVSFYNNEISEKSEIFDDQFSVERPDGSNFTLKIRSTKLEDSAMYFCASGTDYEQYFGPGTRLTVT.

Only a few counts were recorded for this clone. The chain uses TRBV2 and TRBJ1-1, with TRBD1 matching 10 bases. CDR3 size: 16 residues. The ends lost 6 bases at V and 1 base at J; junction bases unmatched: 8. CDR1 and CDR2 (germline): SNHLY, FYNNEI. For the CDR3, the DNA is TGTGCCAGCAGCTCCCGTAGGGACAGGGGGAACACTGAAGCTTTCTTT. Translated: CASSSRRDRGNTEAFF.

The gene calls are TRBV2 and TRBJ2-1; D gene uncertain. The CDR3 length is 12 residues. V was pared by 4 bases and J by 6 bases, with 7 bases between. The germline V gene encodes CDR1 SNHLY and CDR2 FYNNEI. The DNA of the CDR3 is TGTGCCAGCAGTGGAGGATTCAATGAGCAGTTCTTC. This encodes CASSGGFNEQFF.

The gene calls are TRBV5-5 and TRBJ2-7, with unresolved D. This CDR3 is built from 14 residues. V was trimmed by 0 bases and J by 0 bases, leaving 7 bases between them. Per germline, CDR1 SGHKS and CDR2 YYEKEE (reference sequence). The CDR3, as DNA: TGTGCCAGCAGCTTGGCAGGAAGCTCCTACGAGCAGTACTTC. Translating it yields CASSLAGSSYEQYF. The full variable domain, its missing parts supplied by reference TRBV5-5 and TRBJ2-7, is DAGVTQSPTHLIKTRGQQVTLRCSPISGHKSVSWYQQVLGQGPQFIFQYYEKEERGRGNFPDRFSARQFPNYSSELNVNALLLGDSALYLCASSLAGSSYEQYFGPGTRLTVT.

This clone was seen only a few times. The same CDR3 also results from other DNA sequences found in this sample. This chain uses TRBV5-1 with TRBJ1-6, with D possibly being TRBD1 (5 bases). CDR1 is SGHRS, CDR2 YFSETQ, per germline. V lost 0 bases and J 7 bases, leaving 8 bases between the germline ends. The CDR3 spans 14 residues. In DNA, the CDR3 is TGCGCCAGCAGCTTGGGACAGAGCAATTCACCCCTCCACTTT. The encoded protein is CASSLGQSNSPLHF.

J is TRBJ2-4 and V is TRBV7-9; unclear D gene. Looked up from germline, CDR1 is SEHNR and CDR2 is FQNEAQ (reference sequence). The length of the CDR3 is 15 residues. Trimming pared 1 base from V and 0 bases from J, leaving 7 bases between. The CDR3 DNA reads TGTGCCAGCAGCTTAGACGTTACAGCCAAAAACATTCAGTACTTC. This gives the protein CASSLDVTAKNIQYF.

The rearrangement links TRBV30 to TRBJ2-1; a possible D gene is TRBD2 (7 bases). With 1 base removed from V and 13 bases from J, the gap between germline ends came to 23 bases. The CDR3 spans 15 residues. The germline CDR1 and CDR2 sequences are GTSNPN and SVGIG (reference sequence). The chain's CDR3 is CAWSARVGGASSQFF. The CDR3 DNA follows: TGTGCCTGGAGTGCCCGTGTGGGGGGGGCGTCATCACAGTTCTTC.

This chain uses TRBV9 with TRBJ1-2; the D is unclear. The CDR3 is made up of 14 amino acids. Germline V gene data show CDR1 as SGDLS and CDR2 as YYNGEE. V lost 5 bases to trimming and J lost 0 bases, with 11 bases between them. CDR3 sequence (DNA): TGTGCCAGCAGAAAAACGGCGGCTAACTATGGCTACACCTTC. Translating it yields CASRKTAANYGYTF. Full variable domain (outside the CDR3, taken from reference TRBV9 and TRBJ1-2): DSGVTQTPKHLITATGQRVTLRCSPRSGDLSVYWYQQSLDQGLQFLIQYYNGEERAKGNILERFSAQQFPDLHSELNLSSLELGDSALYFCASRKTAANYGYTFGSGTRLTVV.

The V and J genes are TRBV6-5 and TRBJ2-5; D not certain. The end of the DNA fits TRBJ2-7 better, so the J call may be wrong. Germline V gives CDR1 MNHEY, CDR2 SVGAGI. There are 11 residues in the CDR3. The CDR3 region has the DNA TGTGCCAGCAGTTCCCGCCGCGAGCAGTACTTC. Its protein product is CASSSRREQYF.

The gene calls are TRBV9 and TRBJ2-3, with 10 bases aligning to TRBD2. This CDR3 region has 17 residues. CDR1 and CDR2 from the germline V gene are SGDLS and YYNGEE. The trim removed 0 bases at V and 1 base at J, leaving 5 bases unmatched. The CDR3 loop is CASSVGASGRGTDTQYF. CDR3 nucleotides: TGTGCCAGCAGCGTAGGTGCCAGCGGGAGGGGCACAGATACGCAGTATTTT.

The CDR3 DNA reads as TGCGCCAGCAGCCAAGATCAGGGCAGGGGGCGTGAAAAACTGTTTTTT. Amino acids: CASSQDQGRGREKLFF. J is TRBJ1-4 and V is TRBV4-1, with 8 positions matching TRBD1. The CDR3 is 16 amino acids. The V gene end was trimmed by 0 bases and the J gene end by 7 bases; junction bases not matched to a gene: 7. The V gene's germline CDR1 is MGHRA and CDR2 YSYEKL.